The 5 T cell receptor beta chains presented below share a single source sample, sequenced in a study of molecular identifiers for immune sequencing clone quantification. Via MiXCR, TCRdb re-called the PCR reads, giving one row per CDR3 protein. Of about 630,000 distinct CDR3 sequences in the sample, roughly 25% are singletons; the top ten hold about 0.84%. The material sequenced was naive CD8+ T cells from blood, with Jurkat cell RNA spiked in. Described subset: FACS-sorted CD8+CD4-CCR7+CD45RA+ naive T cells. The receptor source for this set is a human donor in good health. Some libraries in this study had Jurkat cell RNA spiked in.

This clonotype came up a few times. The chain has TRBV6-5 and TRBJ1-2; D possibly corresponds to TRBD1 (6 bases). The CDR3 is made up of 17 amino acids. Germline lookup yields CDR1 MNHEY and CDR2 SVGAGI. With 1 base removed from V and 2 bases from J, the gap between germline ends came to 17 bases. The DNA of the CDR3 is TGTGCCAGCAGTTACTATCCCGGGACACCTGCAAACTATGGCTACACCTTC. The encoded protein is CASSYYPGTPANYGYTF.

Note on this clonotype: One end of the junction varies from germline; a read error may be responsible. This chain uses TRBV3-1 with TRBJ1-5, with 9 bases identical to TRBD1. CDR1 is LGHDT, CDR2 YNNKEL, per germline (reference sequence). The CDR3 loop spans 14 amino acids. CDR3 protein: CTSTRTGVNQPQHF. As DNA, the CDR3 is TGTACCAGCACCCGGACAGGGGTGAATCAGCCCCAGCATTTT.

This clonotype was found a few times. Germline is not matched at one junction end, which may reflect a read error. The chain has TRBV7-2 and TRBJ2-3; D may be TRBD1 (5 bases). CDR3 length: 16 amino acids. Germline V gene lookup returns CDR1 SGHTA and CDR2 FQGNSA. CDR3 in amino acids: CASSSPPTDPTDTEYF. DNA of the CDR3: TGTGCCAGCAGCTCCCCCCCGACAGACCCCACAGATACGGAGTATTTT.

Many counts were recorded for this clonotype. J is TRBJ2-3 and V is TRBV7-9; possibly TRBD2 for D (5 bases). V lost 8 bases, J lost 6 bases, and 9 bases lay in between. The CDR3 loop spans 11 amino acids. Per germline, CDR1 SEHNR and CDR2 FQNEAQ (reference sequence). CDR3 bases: TGTGCCAGCCCCCCGGGGGATACGCAGTATTTT. Translation gives CASPPGDTQYF.

This clonotype was seen more than once but under ten times. This chain uses TRBV20-1 with TRBJ1-2; no clear D gene. The length of the CDR3 is 15 residues. The V gene's germline CDR1 is DFQATT and CDR2 SNEGSKA (reference sequence). V lost 0 bases and J 2 bases, leaving 13 bases between the germline ends. The CDR3 sequence: CSAREGRTTNYGYTF. The CDR3 region has the DNA TGCAGTGCTAGAGAAGGCAGGACTACCAACTATGGCTACACCTTC.